Sequencing of this T cell receptor beta chain was carried out in a study of blood T cell repertoires in COVID-19. Study information: In each case, the material was cDNA or gDNA derived from T cells, B-cell-depleted T cells, or PBMCs.

Trimming pared 2 bases from V and 4 bases from J, leaving 9 bases between. Per the germline V gene, CDR1 is MNHEY and CDR2 is SMNVEV (reference sequence). This CDR3 region has 14 residues. Produced via immunoSEQ multiplex PCR; TCRdb's table is partial and in-frame only. The sample shows approximately 70,000 clones, 75% to 95% of them seen only once. This rearrangement joins TRBV27 to TRBJ1-5, with D perhaps matching TRBD1 (6 bases). The receptor was derived from a human donor with active COVID-19. The donor label of this sample is uncertain. The sequenced sample was peripheral blood. As DNA, the CDR3 is TGTGCCAGCAGTTTAGTTAGGGGGAATCAGCCCCAGCATTTT. It specifies CASSLVRGNQPQHF.